The 4 T cell receptor beta chains reported below all come from one sample, sequenced in a study of cytomegalovirus exposure and HLA in healthy donors. Method: immunoSEQ multiplex PCR; TCRdb's copy keeps in-frame clones and lacks some. The table has under 300,000 clones, approximately 86% seen once. Sample: PBMCs. These receptors came from a woman aged 30 to 39 in good health and CMV-seropositive.

V usage is TRBV30 and J usage is TRBJ2-3; 10 nucleotides align to TRBD2. The CDR3 consists of 15 residues. J gave up 2 bases and V 3 bases, and 5 bases lay outside the gene matches. Per the germline V gene, CDR1 is GTSNPN and CDR2 is SVGIG (reference sequence). This CDR3 is CAWSPSGSSTDTQYF. The CDR3 DNA follows: TGTGCCTGGAGCCCTAGCGGGAGCTCCACAGATACGCAGTATTTT. The complete variable domain, with remaining parts taken from reference TRBV30 and TRBJ2-3, reads SQTIHQWPATLVQPVGSPLSLECTVEGTSNPNLYWYRQAAGRGLQLLFYSVGIGQISSEVPQNLSASRPQDRQFILSSKKLLLSDSGFYLCAWSPSGSSTDTQYFGPGTRLTVL.

The V gene is TRBV7-2, the J gene TRBJ2-7; D is ambiguous. With 1 base removed from V and 6 bases from J, the gap between germline ends came to 7 bases. The CDR3 runs 12 residues. Per germline, CDR1 SGHTA and CDR2 FQGNSA. The CDR3 sequence is CASSLVHGEQYF. As DNA, the CDR3 is TGTGCCAGCAGCTTAGTTCACGGCGAGCAGTACTTC.

The CDR3 reads CASSSPGSSYGYTF. CDR3 coding DNA: TGTGCCAGCAGCTCACCGGGATCTAGCTATGGCTACACCTTC. The chain employs TRBV5-5 and TRBJ1-2; D gene ambiguous. The length of the CDR3 is 14 residues. Germline V CDR1 and CDR2: SGHKS, YYEKEE (reference sequence). V lost 3 bases, J lost 4 bases, and 13 bases lay in between. Complete variable domain (other parts from reference TRBV5-5 and TRBJ1-2): DAGVTQSPTHLIKTRGQQVTLRCSPISGHKSVSWYQQVLGQGPQFIFQYYEKEERGRGNFPDRFSARQFPNYSSELNVNALLLGDSALYLCASSSPGSSYGYTFGSGTRLTVV.

The chain joins TRBV27 to TRBJ2-2; TRBD2 aligns across 15 bases. With V trimmed by 5 bases and J by 3 bases, 7 bases remained unmatched. The CDR3 is made up of 18 amino acids. In germline, CDR1 is MNHEY, CDR2 SMNVEV (reference sequence). DNA of the CDR3: TGTGCCAGCAGTCCAACGGGACTAGCGGGAGGATACACCGGGGAGCTGTTTTTT. It translates to CASSPTGLAGGYTGELFF.